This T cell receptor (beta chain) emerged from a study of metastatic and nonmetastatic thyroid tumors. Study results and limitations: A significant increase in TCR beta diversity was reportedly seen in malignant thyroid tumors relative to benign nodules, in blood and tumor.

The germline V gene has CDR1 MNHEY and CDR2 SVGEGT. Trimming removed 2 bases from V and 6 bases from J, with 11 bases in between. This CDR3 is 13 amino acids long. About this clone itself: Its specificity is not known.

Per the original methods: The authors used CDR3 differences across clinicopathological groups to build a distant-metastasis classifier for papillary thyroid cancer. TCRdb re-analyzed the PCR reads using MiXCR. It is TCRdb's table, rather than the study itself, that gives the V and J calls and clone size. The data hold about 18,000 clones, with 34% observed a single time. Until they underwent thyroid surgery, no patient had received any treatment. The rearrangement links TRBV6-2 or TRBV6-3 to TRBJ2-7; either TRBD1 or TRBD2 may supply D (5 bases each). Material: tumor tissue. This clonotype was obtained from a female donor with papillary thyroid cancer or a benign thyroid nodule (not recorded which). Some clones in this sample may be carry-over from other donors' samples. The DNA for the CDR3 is TGTGCCAGCAGTTACGGGGACGGAGCCGAGCAGTACTTC. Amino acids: CASSYGDGAEQYF.